This T cell receptor (beta chain) was sequenced during a study of PD-1 blockade in mismatch repair-deficient tumors. The wider study: Enrolled about 2012-2016, patients had progressing, pretreated mismatch repair-deficient cancers of 12 types.

Sequencing was performed with immunoSEQ multiplex PCR; in TCRdb, only in-frame clones are kept and a portion is missing. The table lists 60,000 to 75,000 clones, approximately 88% of them singletons. This CDR3 has 16 residues. In germline, CDR1 is SGHKS, CDR2 YYEKEE (reference sequence). Germline trimming cut 3 bases from V and 3 bases from J; bases unmatched to any gene: 4. PCR or immunohistochemistry showed mismatch repair deficiency in every enrolled patient. A few pembrolizumab responders had their TCRs sequenced. This clonotype was obtained from an adult with mismatch repair-deficient cancer. The sequenced sample was peripheral blood, obtained 52 weeks after starting pembrolizumab. V and J are TRBV5-5 and TRBJ2-7, with 15 positions matching TRBD2. The CDR3 sequence is CASSWGLAGGLYEQYF. The CDR3 nucleotides are TGTGCCAGCAGCTGGGGACTAGCGGGAGGACTCTACGAGCAGTACTTC.